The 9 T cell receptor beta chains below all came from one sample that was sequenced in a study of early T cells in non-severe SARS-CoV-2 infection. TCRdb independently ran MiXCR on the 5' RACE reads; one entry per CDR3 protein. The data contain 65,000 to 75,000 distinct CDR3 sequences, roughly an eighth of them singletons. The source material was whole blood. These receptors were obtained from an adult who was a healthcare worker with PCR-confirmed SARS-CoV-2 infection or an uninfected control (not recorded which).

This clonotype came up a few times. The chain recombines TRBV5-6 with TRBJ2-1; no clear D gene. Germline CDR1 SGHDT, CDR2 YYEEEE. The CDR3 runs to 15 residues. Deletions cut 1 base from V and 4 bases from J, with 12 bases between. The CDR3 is CASSLFRQVYNEQFF. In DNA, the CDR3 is TGTGCCAGCAGCTTGTTCCGACAAGTATACAATGAGCAGTTCTTC.

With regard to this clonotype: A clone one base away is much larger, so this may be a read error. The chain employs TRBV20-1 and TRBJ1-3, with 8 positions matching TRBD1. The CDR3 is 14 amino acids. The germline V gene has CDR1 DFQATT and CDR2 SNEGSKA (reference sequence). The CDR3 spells CSATDRGSENTMYF. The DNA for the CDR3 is TGCAGTGCTACAGACAGGGGCTCTGAAAACACCATGTATTTT.

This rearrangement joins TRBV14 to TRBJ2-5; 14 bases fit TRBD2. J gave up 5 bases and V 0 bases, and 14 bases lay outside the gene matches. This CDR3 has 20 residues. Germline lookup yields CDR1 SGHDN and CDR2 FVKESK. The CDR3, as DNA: TGTGCCAGCAGCCAAGAGGTGTTGGGTTGGGGACTAGCGGGAGCGGAGACCCAGTACTTC. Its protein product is CASSQEVLGWGLAGAETQYF.

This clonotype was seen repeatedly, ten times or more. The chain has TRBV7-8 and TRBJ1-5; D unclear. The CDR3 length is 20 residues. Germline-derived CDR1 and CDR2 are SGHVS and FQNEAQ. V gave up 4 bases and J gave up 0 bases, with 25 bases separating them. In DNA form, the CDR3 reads TGTGCCAGCAGCTCTTCCCGGGTCGCGGTCCTAGACTATAGCAATCAGCCCCAGCATTTT. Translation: CASSSSRVAVLDYSNQPQHF.

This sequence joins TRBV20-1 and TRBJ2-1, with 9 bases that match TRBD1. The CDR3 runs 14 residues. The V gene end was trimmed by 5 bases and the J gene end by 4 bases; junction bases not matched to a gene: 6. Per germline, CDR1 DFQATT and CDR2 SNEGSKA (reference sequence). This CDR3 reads CSAPGTGKYNEQFF. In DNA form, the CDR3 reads TGCAGTGCTCCCGGGACAGGGAAATACAATGAGCAGTTCTTC.

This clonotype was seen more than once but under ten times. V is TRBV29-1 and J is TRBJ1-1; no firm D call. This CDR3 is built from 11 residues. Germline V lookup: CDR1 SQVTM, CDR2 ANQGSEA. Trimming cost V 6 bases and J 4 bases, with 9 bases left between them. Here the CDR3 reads CSVSGSTEAFF. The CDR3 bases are TGCAGCGTCTCCGGGAGCACTGAAGCTTTCTTT.

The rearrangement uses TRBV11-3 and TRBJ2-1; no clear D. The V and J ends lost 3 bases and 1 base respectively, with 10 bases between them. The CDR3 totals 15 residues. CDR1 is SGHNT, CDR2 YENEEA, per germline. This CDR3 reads CASSFGDQSYNEQFF. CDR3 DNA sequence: TGTGCCAGCAGCTTTGGCGACCAATCCTACAATGAGCAGTTCTTC.

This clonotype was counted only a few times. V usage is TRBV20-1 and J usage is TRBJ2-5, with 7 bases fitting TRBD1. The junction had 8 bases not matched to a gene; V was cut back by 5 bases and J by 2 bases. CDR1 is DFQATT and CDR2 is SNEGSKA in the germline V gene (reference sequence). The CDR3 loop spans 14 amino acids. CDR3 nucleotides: TGCAGTGCTTATGACAGGGTTACTCAAGAGACCCAGTACTTC. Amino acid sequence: CSAYDRVTQETQYF.

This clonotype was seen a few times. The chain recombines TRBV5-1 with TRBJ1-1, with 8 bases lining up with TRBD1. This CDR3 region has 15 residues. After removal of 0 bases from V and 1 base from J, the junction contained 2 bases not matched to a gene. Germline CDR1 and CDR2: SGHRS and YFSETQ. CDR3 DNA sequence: TGCGCCAGCAGCTTGGGAGGGACAGGGAACACTGAAGCTTTCTTT. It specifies CASSLGGTGNTEAFF. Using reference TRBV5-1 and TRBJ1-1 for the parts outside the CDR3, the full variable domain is KAGVTQTPRYLIKTRGQQVTLSCSPISGHRSVSWYQQTPGQGLQFLFEYFSETQRNKGNFPGRFSGRQFSNSRSEMNVSTLELGDSALYLCASSLGGTGNTEAFFGQGTRLTVV.